These 17 T cell receptor beta chains were all obtained from the same sample, sequenced in a study of memory CD4+ T cells and cytomegalovirus serostatus (dated by TCRdb to about 2019). Single viable CD3+CD4+CD8-CD45RO+ cells were sorted as memory CD4+ T cells on a FACSAria II. The library was obtained by the immunoSEQ multiplex PCR assay. The clones in this table, taken by TCRdb from immuneACCESS, are in-frame only. Not every clone is retained; where verified, under half of the shortfall comes from an unresolved V gene, and the cause of the rest is unknown. In all, the sample holds 50,000 to 65,000 clones, and around 83% of those were seen once. The ten largest clonotypes hold 1.5% to 2% of the sample. Sequencing used memory CD4+ T cells from blood. The source of these receptors is an adult in good health and CMV-seropositive.

A single count supports this clone. The chain links TRBV6-5 to TRBJ2-1; the D is unclear. The CDR3 length is 14 residues. V lost 6 bases, J lost 8 bases, and 17 bases lay in between. The V gene's germline CDR1 is MNHEY and CDR2 SVGAGI. For the CDR3, the DNA is TGTGCCAGCAGCCCAGCTAGTCGGAACCATGAGCAGTTCTTC. It translates to CASSPASRNHEQFF.

This clone occurred once. In DNA, the CDR3 is TGTGCCAGCAGCCTCGGGCGTTCAAGTTATGGCTACACCTTC. Amino acids: CASSLGRSSYGYTF. The J gene is TRBJ1-2, the V gene TRBV7-2; D not certain. Trimming pared 5 bases from V and 5 bases from J, leaving 15 bases between. The CDR3 extends over 14 amino acids. Germline loops: CDR1 SGHTA, CDR2 FQGNSA.

The table lists this clone with a count of one. The V and J genes are TRBV7-2 and TRBJ2-5; D is uncertain. The germline V gene encodes CDR1 SGHTA and CDR2 FQGNSA. With 5 bases removed from V and 1 base from J, the gap between germline ends came to 17 bases. The CDR3 spans 16 residues. In DNA, the CDR3 is TGTGCCAGCAGCCCGGACCGAGGTCGCCTCCAAGAGACCCAGTACTTC. It specifies CASSPDRGRLQETQYF. Together with reference TRBV7-2 and TRBJ2-5, the CDR3 gives the full variable domain: GAGVSQSPSNKVTEKGKDVELRCDPISGHTALYWYRQSLGQGLEFLIYFQGNSAPDKSGLPSDRFSAERTGGSVSTLTIQRTQQEDSAVYLCASSPDRGRLQETQYFGPGTRLLVL.

The rearrangement links TRBV19 to TRBJ2-7, with 12 bases that match TRBD2. J was trimmed by 0 bases and V by 6 bases; bases with no gene match: 6. The CDR3 is 16 amino acids. CDR1 LNHDA and CDR2 SQIVND come from the germline V gene (reference sequence). CDR3 sequence (DNA): TGTGCCAGTAGCACTCCGACTAGCGGGAGCTCCTACGAGCAGTACTTC. This encodes CASSTPTSGSSYEQYF. Full variable domain (missing parts from reference TRBV19 and TRBJ2-7): DGGITQSPKYLFRKEGQNVTLSCEQNLNHDAMYWYRQDPGQGLRLIYYSQIVNDFQKGDIAEGYSVSREKKESFPLTVTSAQKNPTAFYLCASSTPTSGSSYEQYFGPGTRLTVT.

This chain uses TRBV7-2 with TRBJ2-1; 8 nucleotides line up with TRBD2. V trimming: 6 bases; J trimming: 9 bases; junction bases outside the gene matches: 16. There are 16 residues in the CDR3. Germline assignment: CDR1 SGHTA and CDR2 FQGNSA. The CDR3 loop is CASSFSPGLVSSEQFF. Written as DNA, the CDR3 is TGTGCCAGCAGTTTTTCACCGGGACTAGTGTCTAGTGAGCAGTTCTTC.

This clone was recorded a few times. The chain has TRBV28 and TRBJ1-5; a weak D match, TRBD1 (6 bases). Trimming took 6 bases from V and 3 from J, leaving 12 bases between them. This CDR3 region has 14 residues. Germline values: CDR1 MDHEN, CDR2 SYDVKM. The CDR3 nucleotides read TGTGCCAGCAGCCTAGGGGGGGACAATCAGCCCCAGCATTTT. Translated: CASSLGGDNQPQHF.

V usage is TRBV5-1 and J usage is TRBJ2-7; 8 bases align to TRBD1. In germline, CDR1 is SGHRS, CDR2 YFSETQ. The CDR3 is 15 residues long. V dropped 0 bases and J dropped 5; count of bases not matched to a gene: 7. The CDR3 nucleotides are TGCGCCAGCAGCTTGGACGGACAGGGAATCCACGAGCAGTACTTC. It encodes CASSLDGQGIHEQYF.

The genes are TRBV4-2 and TRBJ1-1; D is uncertain. This CDR3 spans 15 amino acids. Germline loops: CDR1 LGHNA, CDR2 YNFKEQ. V was cut by 1 base and J by 3 bases, with 12 bases left in between. The CDR3 sequence is CASSQARAEDTEAFF. The CDR3 coding sequence is TGTGCCAGCAGCCAAGCTCGCGCCGAGGACACTGAAGCTTTCTTT.

The chain links TRBV7-9 to TRBJ2-1; 9 bases map to TRBD2. The CDR3 contains 14 residues. Germline lookup yields CDR1 SEHNR and CDR2 FQNEAQ (reference sequence). Trimming cost V 3 bases and J 7 bases; bases outside gene matches: 4. The DNA for the CDR3 is TGTGCCAGCAGCTTTAGCGGGAGTGGTAATGAGCAGTTCTTC. Protein sequence: CASSFSGSGNEQFF.

The gene calls are TRBV4-1 and TRBJ1-4, with D perhaps TRBD1 (6 bases). V was trimmed by 2 bases and J by 0 bases, leaving 7 bases between them. The CDR3 totals 15 residues. CDR1 is MGHRA, CDR2 YSYEKL, per germline. CDR3: CASSQSGATNEKLFF. DNA for the CDR3: TGCGCCAGCAGCCAATCAGGGGCAACTAATGAAAAACTGTTTTTT.

The table lists this clone with a count of one. This rearrangement joins TRBV19 to TRBJ2-4, with a tentative D call TRBD2 (5 bases). The germline V and J ends were trimmed by 4 bases and 8 bases, with 9 bases remaining between them. CDR1 LNHDA and CDR2 SQIVND come from the germline V gene (reference sequence). This CDR3 has 12 amino acids. The CDR3 DNA sequence: TGTGCCAGTAGTAGCGGGCACTACATTCAGTACTTC. Amino acid sequence: CASSSGHYIQYF.

V gene TRBV2 combines with J gene TRBJ1-1, with D possibly being TRBD1 (5 bases). Germline CDR1 and CDR2: SNHLY and FYNNEI. This CDR3 has 12 amino acids. With 5 bases removed from V and 5 bases from J, the gap between germline ends came to 9 bases. CDR3 sequence reads: CASSQGFTEAFF. CDR3 coding DNA: TGTGCCAGCAGTCAGGGTTTTACTGAAGCTTTCTTT.

V gene TRBV13 combines with J gene TRBJ1-3; D remains ambiguous. CDR3 length: 14 amino acids. The V end lost 6 bases, the J end lost 1 base, and 10 bases lay between the germline ends. Germline values: CDR1 PRHDT, CDR2 FYEKMQ (reference sequence). As DNA, the CDR3 is TGTGCCAGCAGGTATGGTCGGTCTGGAAACACCATATATTTT. It encodes CASRYGRSGNTIYF.

This clone was picked up one time. The rearrangement uses TRBV5-6 and TRBJ2-7; TRBD2 aligns across 13 bases. The CDR3 is 15 amino acids. Trimming removed 0 bases from V and 6 bases from J; junction bases left unmatched: 3. Germline V gene data show CDR1 as SGHDT and CDR2 as YYEEEE. Here the CDR3 DNA reads TGTGCCAGCAGCTTGGGGACTAGCGGGAGTGGCGAGCAGTACTTC. Translated: CASSLGTSGSGEQYF.

V usage is TRBV4-3 and J usage is TRBJ2-4, with D unresolved. CDR1 LGHNA and CDR2 YSLEER come from the germline V gene. V was shortened by 2 bases and J by 6 bases, with 14 bases between the two germline ends. The CDR3 is 15 amino acids. For the CDR3, the DNA is TGCGCCAGCAGCCAAAAGCTGGCCTGGGGAAACATTCAGTACTTC. Translating it yields CASSQKLAWGNIQYF.

The rearrangement uses TRBV15 and TRBJ2-7; 9 nucleotides agree with TRBD2. The V gene end was trimmed by 1 base and the J gene end by 2 bases; junction bases not matched to a gene: 6. Germline-derived CDR1 and CDR2 are LNHNV and YYDKDF (reference sequence). The CDR3 extends over 16 amino acids. The CDR3 protein is CATSRAGASGTYEQYF. CDR3 bases: TGTGCCACCAGCAGAGCGGGGGCTAGCGGGACCTACGAGCAGTACTTC.

This clone was seen a single time. The chain combines TRBV10-3 with TRBJ2-5; D is possibly TRBD1 (6 bases). V was clipped by 6 bases and J by 5 bases, with 13 bases between them. The germline CDR1 and CDR2 sequences are ENHRY and SYGVKD. There are 13 residues in the CDR3. This CDR3 is CAIRAQGRETQYF. DNA for the CDR3: TGTGCCATCAGAGCACAGGGTCGGGAGACCCAGTACTTC.